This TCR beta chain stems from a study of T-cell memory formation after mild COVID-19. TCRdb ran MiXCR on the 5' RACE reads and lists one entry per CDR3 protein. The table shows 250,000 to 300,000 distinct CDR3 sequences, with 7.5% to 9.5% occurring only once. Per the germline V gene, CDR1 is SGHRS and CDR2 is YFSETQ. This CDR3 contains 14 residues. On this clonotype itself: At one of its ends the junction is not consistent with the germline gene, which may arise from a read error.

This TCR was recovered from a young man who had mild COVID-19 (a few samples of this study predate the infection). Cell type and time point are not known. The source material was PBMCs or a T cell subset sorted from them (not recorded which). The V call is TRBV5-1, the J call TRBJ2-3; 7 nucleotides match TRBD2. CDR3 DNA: TGCGCCAGCAGCCCAGGGACTACCACAGCTACGCAGTATTTT. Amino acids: CASSPGTTTATQYF.